This T cell receptor beta chain was recorded in a study of OX40 agonist ivuxolimab in advanced cancers. Germline V lookup: CDR1 SGHRS, CDR2 YFSETQ. With 3 bases removed from V and 2 bases from J, the gap between germline ends came to 15 bases. This CDR3 is built from 15 residues. Clones were sequenced by immunoSEQ multiplex PCR, and TCRdb holds only the in-frame ones, with some missing. The sample holds tens of thousands of clones; about 88% are singletons and the top ten take 0.67%. This TCR derives from an adult with an advanced solid tumor such as melanoma, head and neck, liver or kidney cancer. The sequenced sample was CD4+ or CD8+ T cells sorted from blood, obtained in a trial of the OX40 agonist ivuxolimab. The J gene is TRBJ2-7, the V gene TRBV5-1; unclear D gene. The CDR3 DNA follows: TGCGCCAGCAGCTCCCGCTTAGCCTCTCCCTACGAGCAGTACTTC. This gives the protein CASSSRLASPYEQYF.